The source of this TCR beta chain is a study of human T cells and chemical hapten exposure. The CDR3 consists of 14 residues. V lost 6 bases, J lost 6 bases, and 11 bases stayed unmatched. Whole blood that had not been fractionated was the source of extracted total RNA. The table lists this clonotype with many counts. Its antigen is still unknown. In TCRdb, the 5' RACE reads were re-called with MiXCR into one record per CDR3 protein. The table shows 130,000 or so distinct CDR3 sequences, with around 4% occurring only once. Findings and caveats of the study: Unchanged with DPC sensitization were TCRs above 1 in 1000 frequency.

The source of this sequence is a female donor in good health. J is TRBJ2-7 and V is TRBV12-3 or TRBV12-4; 7 positions agree with TRBD1. The CDR3, as DNA: TGTGCCAGCAGCCCCCCCCGGGACAGCCTCGAGCAGTACTTC. Protein sequence: CASSPPRDSLEQYF.